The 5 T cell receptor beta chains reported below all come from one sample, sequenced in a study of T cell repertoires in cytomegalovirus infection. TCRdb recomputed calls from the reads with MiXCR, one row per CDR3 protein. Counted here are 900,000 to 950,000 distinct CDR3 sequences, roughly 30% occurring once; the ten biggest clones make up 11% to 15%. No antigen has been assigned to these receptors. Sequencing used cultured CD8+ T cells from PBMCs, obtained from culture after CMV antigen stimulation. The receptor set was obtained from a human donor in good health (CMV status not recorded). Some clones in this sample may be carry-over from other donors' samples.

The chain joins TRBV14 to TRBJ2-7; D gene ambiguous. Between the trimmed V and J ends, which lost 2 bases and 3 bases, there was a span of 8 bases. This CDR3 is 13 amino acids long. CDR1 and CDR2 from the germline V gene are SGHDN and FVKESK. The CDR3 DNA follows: TGTGCCAGCAGCCAACGGAATTTCTACGAGCAGTACTTC. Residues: CASSQRNFYEQYF. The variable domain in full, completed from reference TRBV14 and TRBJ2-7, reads EAGVTQFPSHSVIEKGQTVTLRCDPISGHDNLYWYRRVMGKEIKFLLHFVKESKQDESGMPNNRFLAERTGGTYSTLKVQPAELEDSGVYFCASSQRNFYEQYFGPGTRLTVT.

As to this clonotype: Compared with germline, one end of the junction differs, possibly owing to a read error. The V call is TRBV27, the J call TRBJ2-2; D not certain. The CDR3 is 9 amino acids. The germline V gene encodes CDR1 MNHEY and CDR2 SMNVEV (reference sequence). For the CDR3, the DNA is TGTGCCAGCAGTCCCGGGCCCTCTTTT. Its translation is CASSPGPSF.

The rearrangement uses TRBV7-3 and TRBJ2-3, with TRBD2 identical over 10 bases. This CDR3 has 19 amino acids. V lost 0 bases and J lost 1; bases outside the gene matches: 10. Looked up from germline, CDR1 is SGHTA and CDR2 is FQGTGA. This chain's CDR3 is CASSLTGLAGALGTDTQYF. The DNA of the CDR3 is TGTGCCAGCAGCTTAACGGGGCTAGCGGGGGCTCTGGGCACAGATACGCAGTATTTT.

In DNA, the CDR3 is TGCGCCAGCAGTGTCGGCACAAACTACGAGCAGTACTTC. This sequence encodes CASSVGTNYEQYF. This chain links TRBV10-1 with TRBJ2-7; D is ambiguous. The germline V and J ends were trimmed by 4 bases and 3 bases, with 10 bases remaining between them. Germline V gene sequence: CDR1 WNHNN, CDR2 SYGVQD (reference sequence). The CDR3 loop spans 13 amino acids.

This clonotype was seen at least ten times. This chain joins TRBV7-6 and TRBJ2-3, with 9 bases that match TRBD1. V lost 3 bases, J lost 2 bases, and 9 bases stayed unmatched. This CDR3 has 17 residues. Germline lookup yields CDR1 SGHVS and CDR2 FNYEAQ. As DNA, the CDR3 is TGTGCCAGCAGCTTGAGACAGGGGGGTTTTTTCACAGATACGCAGTATTTT. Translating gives CASSLRQGGFFTDTQYF.